The 26 T cell receptor beta chains given below trace back to one sample, sequenced in a study of blood T cells in healthy people across ages. Through a sample-barcoded 5' primer and a J-beta primer mix, a second PCR was run for about 6 to 12 cycles. In TCRdb, the 5' RACE reads were re-called with MiXCR into one record per CDR3 protein. The sample holds about 800,000 distinct CDR3 sequences, roughly 46% seen once. The sample taken for sequencing was blood. These TCRs come from an older man in good health.

The chain employs TRBV20-1 and TRBJ2-5; 10 bases map to TRBD2. The CDR3 contains 15 residues. V was clipped by 2 bases and J by 7 bases; unmatched bases: 10. The V gene's germline CDR1 is DFQATT and CDR2 SNEGSKA (reference sequence). CDR3 nucleotide sequence: TGCAGTGCTAGAATGCCGGGACTAGCGCGGGCGACCCAGTACTTC. Its protein product is CSARMPGLARATQYF.

The chain recombines TRBV4-1 with TRBJ2-1; 10 bases are shared with TRBD1. Germline CDR1 MGHRA, CDR2 YSYEKL. The length of the CDR3 is 15 residues. The junction had 4 bases not matched to a gene; V was cut back by 3 bases and J by 5 bases. The CDR3 sequence is CASSQPGTGDNEQFF. CDR3 nucleotide sequence: TGCGCCAGCAGCCAGCCCGGGACAGGGGACAATGAGCAGTTCTTC.

This clonotype has more than one count but fewer than ten. The chain carries TRBV5-5 and TRBJ2-7; D uncertain. Trimming took 2 bases from V and 1 from J, leaving 10 bases between them. The germline V gene encodes CDR1 SGHKS and CDR2 YYEKEE (reference sequence). This CDR3 comprises 14 residues. The CDR3 DNA reads as TGTGCCAGCAGCTTTACCCACCCATCCTACGAGCAGTACTTC. It translates to CASSFTHPSYEQYF.

This clonotype was seen more than once but under ten times. This chain uses TRBV9 with TRBJ2-7; D may be TRBD2 (6 bases). V was cut by 4 bases and J by 2 bases, with 16 bases left in between. Germline V gene lookup returns CDR1 SGDLS and CDR2 YYNGEE. CDR3 length: 15 residues. CDR3 in DNA: TGTGCCAGCAGCATGGGGACTCAACCCCCCTACGAGCAGTACTTC. Translated, it gives CASSMGTQPPYEQYF.

The rearrangement links TRBV29-1 to TRBJ2-1; no clear D gene. V dropped 7 bases and J dropped 4 bases, with 14 bases sitting between them. The CDR3 runs 13 residues. Germline V gene sequence: CDR1 SQVTM, CDR2 ANQGSEA. The CDR3 DNA is TGCAGCGGTGTAGGCACCGGATACAATGAGCAGTTCTTC. Encoded protein: CSGVGTGYNEQFF.

The chain is built from TRBV29-1 and TRBJ2-1; 8 bases agree with TRBD2. Germline trimming cut 4 bases from V and 8 bases from J; bases unmatched to any gene: 7. CDR1 and CDR2 (germline): SQVTM, ANQGSEA. This CDR3 is built from 13 residues. The chain's CDR3 is CSVGSGALDEQFF. CDR3 DNA sequence: TGCAGCGTTGGTAGCGGGGCCTTAGATGAGCAGTTCTTC.

DNA for the CDR3: TGTGCCAGCAGTTTAGTAGGTCAGGTCAATCAGCCCCAGCATTTT. Protein product: CASSLVGQVNQPQHF. The chain links TRBV12-3 or TRBV12-4 to TRBJ1-5, with no clear D. The CDR3 contains 15 residues. V lost 1 base to trimming and J lost 3 bases, with 10 bases between them.

This clonotype was picked up a small number of times. With a much larger clone just one base away, this may be a read error. This chain links TRBV29-1 with TRBJ2-4; a weak D match, TRBD1 (5 bases). Germline CDR1 reads SQVTM; CDR2 reads ANQGSEA. V was shortened by 7 bases and J by 5 bases, with 9 bases between the two germline ends. The CDR3 is 11 amino acids. The CDR3 reads CSGRQQNIQYF. CDR3 nucleotide sequence: TGCAGCGGGAGACAGCAAAACATTCAGTACTTC.

This chain uses TRBV10-2 with TRBJ1-1, with D hard to call. The germline gives CDR1 WSHSY, CDR2 SAAADI. The CDR3 has 12 residues. V was cut by 3 bases and J by 3 bases, with 5 bases left in between. The CDR3 here is CASSDTYTEAFF. CDR3 DNA: TGCGCCAGCAGTGACACCTACACTGAAGCTTTCTTT.

There are a few counts of this clonotype. The rearrangement joins TRBV9 to TRBJ2-1; 11 bases fit TRBD2. Germline CDR1 reads SGDLS; CDR2 reads YYNGEE. Trimming removed 0 bases from V and 6 bases from J; junction bases left unmatched: 5. The CDR3 has 16 amino acids. CDR3 DNA sequence: TGTGCCAGCAGCGTAGCCGGACTAGCGGGCCGCAATGAGCAGTTCTTC. It translates to CASSVAGLAGRNEQFF.

For the CDR3, the DNA is TGTGCCATCAGCGGTGGACAGACCTACAATGAGCAGTACTTC. Its protein is CAISGGQTYNEQYF. The rearrangement joins TRBV10-3 to TRBJ2-1; D perhaps matches TRBD1 (6 bases). The J call may be incorrect, as the DNA end agrees better with TRBJ2-7. The germline V gene has CDR1 ENHRY and CDR2 SYGVKD. CDR3 length: 14 amino acids.

The chain has TRBV12-3 or TRBV12-4 and TRBJ1-1, with no clear D. The CDR3 loop spans 14 amino acids. V gave up 6 bases and J gave up 0 bases, with 11 bases separating them. The CDR3 coding sequence is TGTGCCAGCAGGACCGTGACTGTGAACACTGAAGCTTTCTTT. Translation gives CASRTVTVNTEAFF.

In the case of this clonotype: The junction differs from germline at one of its ends, possibly a read error. This chain connects TRBV28 to TRBJ2-1, with D perhaps given as TRBD1 or TRBD2 (5 bases each). Germline loops: CDR1 MDHEN, CDR2 SYDVKM. The CDR3 is 15 residues long. Here the CDR3 DNA reads TGTGCCGGCAGTTTAGGGACGGGCTTTAGGAATGAGCAGTTCTTC. Translated: CAGSLGTGFRNEQFF.

The sample holds a few counts of this clonotype. The gene calls are TRBV4-3 and TRBJ1-6; 9 bases are a match to TRBD1. Per the germline V gene, CDR1 is LGHNA and CDR2 is YSLEER. The CDR3 loop spans 15 amino acids. Unmatched junction bases numbered 3, after V lost 2 bases and J lost 7 bases. CDR3 nucleotides: TGCGCCAGCAGCCAACTCGGGACAGGGAATTCACCCCTCCACTTT. Its protein product is CASSQLGTGNSPLHF.

This clonotype was found many times. The genes are TRBV7-2 and TRBJ2-3; TRBD2 matches 9 bases. This CDR3 comprises 16 residues. V gave up 1 base and J gave up 4 bases; unmatched junction bases: 6. The germline gives CDR1 SGHTA, CDR2 FQGNSA. The CDR3 here is CASSLVAGGASDTQYF. The CDR3 DNA reads as TGTGCCAGCAGCTTAGTGGCGGGAGGGGCCTCAGATACGCAGTATTTT. Complete variable domain (other parts from reference TRBV7-2 and TRBJ2-3): GAGVSQSPSNKVTEKGKDVELRCDPISGHTALYWYRQSLGQGLEFLIYFQGNSAPDKSGLPSDRFSAERTGGSVSTLTIQRTQQEDSAVYLCASSLVAGGASDTQYFGPGTRLTVL.

This chain's CDR3 is CASSLDRDQAQPQHF. CDR3 DNA sequence: TGTGCCAGCAGCTTGGACAGGGATCAGGCCCAGCCCCAGCATTTT. This chain links TRBV2 with TRBJ1-5; TRBD1 matches 8 bases. The germline CDR1 and CDR2 sequences are SNHLY and FYNNEI. Losses at the gene ends were 6 bases for V and 7 bases for J; bases not matched to a gene: 11. The CDR3 is made up of 15 amino acids.

The V gene is TRBV29-1, the J gene TRBJ1-1, with D unclear. This CDR3 region has 13 residues. The V end was cut by 5 bases, the J end by 1 base, with 11 bases between. Germline V lookup: CDR1 SQVTM, CDR2 ANQGSEA. CDR3 nucleotides: TGCAGCGTTCACGGGGATCCGAACACTGAAGCTTTCTTT. Translation gives CSVHGDPNTEAFF.

The chain recombines TRBV27 with TRBJ2-3; 10 bases are a match to TRBD2. Germline V gene data show CDR1 as MNHEY and CDR2 as SMNVEV (reference sequence). There are 18 residues in the CDR3. Germline trimming cut 5 bases from V and 2 bases from J; bases unmatched to any gene: 13. CDR3 region: CASSPRLAGTGVTDTQYF. The CDR3 nucleotides read TGTGCCAGCAGTCCTCGACTAGCGGGTACTGGGGTCACAGATACGCAGTATTTT.

The sample holds a few counts of this clonotype. The chain uses TRBV6-7 and TRBJ2-7; D is possibly TRBD1 (5 bases). TRBV6-7 is assigned to the ORF class and has an uncertain function. This CDR3 spans 14 amino acids. Trimming left V 0 bases short and J 5 bases short, with 11 bases between. CDR3 in DNA: TGTGCCAGCAGTTACTCGAAATACAGGAACGAGCAGTACTTC. Its protein product is CASSYSKYRNEQYF.

This clonotype was detected a few times. V gene TRBV20-1 combines with J gene TRBJ1-5; no clear D. This CDR3 spans 13 amino acids. With 6 bases removed from V and 15 bases from J, the gap between germline ends came to 24 bases. CDR1 and CDR2 from the germline V gene are DFQATT and SNEGSKA (reference sequence). The CDR3: CSAARIAFVGSHF. The CDR3 region has the DNA TGCAGTGCGGCCCGGATAGCATTTGTGGGTTCGCATTTT.

This chain joins TRBV6-6 and TRBJ2-5, with D maybe TRBD1 (6 bases). The V gene's germline CDR1 is MNHNY and CDR2 SVGAGI (reference sequence). Trimming stripped 2 bases from V and 0 bases from J, with 7 bases between. The CDR3 is 14 amino acids. The chain's CDR3 is CASSYRTDQETQYF. The CDR3 nucleotides are TGTGCCAGCAGTTACAGGACAGACCAAGAGACCCAGTACTTC.

On this clonotype: The junction and the germline gene differ at one end; a read error may be behind it. The gene calls are TRBV5-5 and TRBJ2-5, with 13 bases aligning to TRBD2. With the DNA end fitting TRBJ2-7 better, the J assignment may be wrong. The germline V gene has CDR1 SGHKS and CDR2 YYEKEE (reference sequence). The CDR3 has 15 amino acids. Here the CDR3 DNA reads TGTGCCGGCAGCTTGGGACTAGCGGGATCCTACGAGCAGTACTTC. This gives the protein CAGSLGLAGSYEQYF.

This clonotype showed up just a few times. The chain has TRBV12-3 or TRBV12-4 and TRBJ2-1; a weak D match, TRBD2 (5 bases). Between the trimmed V and J ends, which lost 1 base and 7 bases, there was a span of 14 bases. This CDR3 comprises 15 residues. CDR3 amino acids: CASSLGGTGSNEQFF. The CDR3 DNA reads TGTGCCAGCAGTTTAGGAGGCACGGGGAGTAATGAGCAGTTCTTC.

As regards this clonotype: A read error may explain this, as a much larger clone is one base away. This sequence joins TRBV12-3 or TRBV12-4 and TRBJ2-3; D unresolved. The CDR3 is made up of 12 amino acids. V gave up 6 bases and J gave up 2 bases, with 6 bases separating them. CDR3 sequence (DNA): TGTGCCAGCAGATATACCACAGATACGCAGTATTTT. The encoded protein is CASRYTTDTQYF.

The V gene is TRBV5-1, the J gene TRBJ1-1, with a possible D match to TRBD1 (5 bases). This CDR3 contains 15 residues. The V and J ends lost 4 bases and 5 bases respectively, with 18 bases between them. Per the germline V gene, CDR1 is SGHRS and CDR2 is YFSETQ. The CDR3 DNA reads TGCGCCAGCAGCACCGAACCCCAGGGAAATACTGAAGCTTTCTTT. This sequence encodes CASSTEPQGNTEAFF. Combining the CDR3 with reference TRBV5-1 and TRBJ1-1 gives the whole variable domain KAGVTQTPRYLIKTRGQQVTLSCSPISGHRSVSWYQQTPGQGLQFLFEYFSETQRNKGNFPGRFSGRQFSNSRSEMNVSTLELGDSALYLCASSTEPQGNTEAFFGQGTRLTVV.

This clonotype appeared a few times. The V gene is TRBV12-3 or TRBV12-4, the J gene TRBJ2-1, with TRBD1 as a possible D gene (6 bases). The V and J ends lost 4 bases and 0 bases respectively, with 10 bases between them. The CDR3 runs to 15 residues. This chain's CDR3 is CASSSAGASYNEQFF. The CDR3 coding sequence is TGTGCCAGCAGTTCGGCAGGGGCCTCCTACAATGAGCAGTTCTTC.